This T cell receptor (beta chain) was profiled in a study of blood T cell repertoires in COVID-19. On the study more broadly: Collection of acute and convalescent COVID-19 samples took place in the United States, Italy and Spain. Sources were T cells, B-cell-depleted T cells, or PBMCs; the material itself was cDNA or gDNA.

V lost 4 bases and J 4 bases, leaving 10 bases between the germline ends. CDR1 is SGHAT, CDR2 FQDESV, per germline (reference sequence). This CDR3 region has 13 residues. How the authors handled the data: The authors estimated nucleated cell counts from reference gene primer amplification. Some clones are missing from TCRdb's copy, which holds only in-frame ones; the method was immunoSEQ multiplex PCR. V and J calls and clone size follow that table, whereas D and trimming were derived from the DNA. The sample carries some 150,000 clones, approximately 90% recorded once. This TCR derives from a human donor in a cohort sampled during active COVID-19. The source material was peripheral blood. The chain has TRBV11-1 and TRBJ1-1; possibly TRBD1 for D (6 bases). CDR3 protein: CASSSLDSTEAFF. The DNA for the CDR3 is TGTGCCAGCAGCTCTTTGGACAGCACTGAAGCTTTCTTT. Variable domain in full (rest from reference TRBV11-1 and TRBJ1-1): EAEVAQSPRYKITEKSQAVAFWCDPISGHATLYWYRQILGQGPELLVQFQDESVVDDSQLPKDRFSAERLKGVDSTLKIQPAELGDSAMYLCASSSLDSTEAFFGQGTRLTVV.